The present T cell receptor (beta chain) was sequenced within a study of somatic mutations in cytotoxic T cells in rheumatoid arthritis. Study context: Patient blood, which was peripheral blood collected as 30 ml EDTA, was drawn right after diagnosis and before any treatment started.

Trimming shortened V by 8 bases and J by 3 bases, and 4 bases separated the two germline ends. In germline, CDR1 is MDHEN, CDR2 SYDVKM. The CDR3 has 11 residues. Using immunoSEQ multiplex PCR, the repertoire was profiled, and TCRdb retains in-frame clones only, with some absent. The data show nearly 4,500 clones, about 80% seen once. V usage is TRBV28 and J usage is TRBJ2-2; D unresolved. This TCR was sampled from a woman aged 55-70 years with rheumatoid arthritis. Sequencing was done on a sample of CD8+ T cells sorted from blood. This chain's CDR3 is CASHYTGELFF. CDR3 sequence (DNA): TGTGCCAGCCACTACACCGGGGAGCTGTTTTTT.